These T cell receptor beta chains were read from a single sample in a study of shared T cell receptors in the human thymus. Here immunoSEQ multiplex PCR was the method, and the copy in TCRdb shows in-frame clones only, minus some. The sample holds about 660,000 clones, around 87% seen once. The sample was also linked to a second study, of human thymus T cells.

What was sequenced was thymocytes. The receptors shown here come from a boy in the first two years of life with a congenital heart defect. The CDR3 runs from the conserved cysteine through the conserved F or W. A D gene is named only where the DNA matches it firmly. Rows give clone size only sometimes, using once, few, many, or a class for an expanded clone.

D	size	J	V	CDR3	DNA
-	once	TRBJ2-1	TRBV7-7	CASSLGVDNEQFF	TGTGCCAGCAGCTTAGGCGTCGACAATGAGCAGTTCTTC
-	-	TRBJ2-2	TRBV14	CASSQDRGGEELFF	TGTGCCAGCAGCCAAGATCGCGGCGGGGAAGAGCTGTTTTTT
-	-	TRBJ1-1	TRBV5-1	CASSDSRTEAFF	TGCGCCAGCAGTGACTCAAGGACTGAAGCTTTCTTT
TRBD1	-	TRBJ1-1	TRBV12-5	CASGLGGQGLNTEAFF	TGTGCTAGTGGTTTGGGAGGACAGGGGTTGAACACTGAAGCTTTCTTT
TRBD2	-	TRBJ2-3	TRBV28	CASSFRPERGRGTDTQYF	TGTGCCAGCAGTTTTAGGCCGGAGCGGGGCCGGGGCACAGATACGCAGTATTTT
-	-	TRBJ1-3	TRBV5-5	CASSLGRAYSGNTIYF	TGTGCCAGCAGCTTGGGCAGGGCTTACTCTGGAAACACCATATATTTT
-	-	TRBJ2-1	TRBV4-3	CASSPSDRAALRVEQFF	TGCGCCAGCAGCCCTTCCGATAGAGCGGCGCTGAGGGTTGAGCAGTTCTTC
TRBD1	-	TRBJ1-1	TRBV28	CASSFFLAVGQGGFDTEAFF	TGTGCCAGCAGTTTCTTCTTAGCGGTTGGACAGGGGGGGTTTGACACTGAAGCTTTCTTT
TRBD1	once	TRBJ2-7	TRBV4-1	CASSPFWTGDLRYYEQYF	TGCGCCAGCAGCCCCTTTTGGACAGGGGATTTGAGGTACTACGAGCAGTACTTC
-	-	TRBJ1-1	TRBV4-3	CASSPKLPGGVNTEAFF	TGCGCCAGCAGCCCAAAGTTACCCGGGGGGGTGAACACTGAAGCTTTCTTT
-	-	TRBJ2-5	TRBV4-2	CASSQDPREEETQYF	TGTGCCAGCAGCCAAGACCCCCGGGAAGAAGAGACCCAGTACTTC
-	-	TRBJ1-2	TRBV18	CASSPPRRGSYGYTF	TGTGCCAGCTCACCACCCCGGAGGGGCTCATATGGCTACACCTTC
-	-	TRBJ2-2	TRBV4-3	CASSLTTVSNTGELFF	TGCGCCAGCAGCCTCACGACAGTCTCGAACACCGGGGAGCTGTTTTTT
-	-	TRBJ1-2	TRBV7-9	CASSLGTGYGYTF	TGTGCCAGCAGCTTAGGGACTGGCTATGGCTACACCTTC
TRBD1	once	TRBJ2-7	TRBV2	CASYRGGEQYF	TGTGCCAGCTACAGGGGCGGCGAGCAGTACTTC
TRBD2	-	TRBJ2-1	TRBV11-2	CASSFTKGLAGVEQFF	TGTGCCAGCAGCTTCACCAAGGGACTAGCGGGAGTTGAGCAGTTCTTC
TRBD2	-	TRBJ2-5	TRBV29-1	CTSIRLAGLKTQYF	TGCACCTCGATCCGACTAGCGGGACTCAAGACCCAGTACTTC
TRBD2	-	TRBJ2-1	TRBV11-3	CASSSGGATHGSTYNEQFF	TGTGCCAGCAGCTCCGGGGGGGCTACTCATGGAAGTACCTACAATGAGCAGTTCTTC
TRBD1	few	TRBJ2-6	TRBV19	CASSIGTGGSGANVLTF	TGTGCCAGTAGTATAGGGACAGGTGGCTCTGGGGCCAACGTCCTGACTTTC
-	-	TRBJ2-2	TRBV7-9	CASSLGAGNTGELFF	TGTGCCAGCAGCTTAGGGGCAGGGAACACCGGGGAGCTGTTTTTT
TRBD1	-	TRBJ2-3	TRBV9	CASSPRGQGIRTDTQYF	TGTGCCAGCAGCCCCAGAGGACAGGGCATTCGCACAGATACGCAGTATTTT
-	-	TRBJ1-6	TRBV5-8	CASSRFGSGNSPLHF	TGTGCCAGCAGCCGCTTCGGGTCAGGGAATTCACCCCTCCACTTT
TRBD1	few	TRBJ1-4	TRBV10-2	CASSSNRGGEKLFF	TGCGCCAGCAGTTCCAACAGGGGGGGGGAAAAACTGTTTTTT
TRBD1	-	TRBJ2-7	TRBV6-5	CASSRDRVEEQYF	TGTGCCAGCAGTCGGGACAGGGTCGAAGAGCAGTACTTC
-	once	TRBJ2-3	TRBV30	CAVLLASTDTQYF	TGTGCCGTTCTTCTAGCAAGCACAGATACGCAGTATTTT
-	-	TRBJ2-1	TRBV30	CAWSGGEQFF	TGTGCCTGGAGTGGCGGTGAGCAGTTCTTC
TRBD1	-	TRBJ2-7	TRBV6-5	CASSYTGGYEQYF	TGTGCCAGCAGTTACACAGGGGGCTACGAGCAGTACTTC
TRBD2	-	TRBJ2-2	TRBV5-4	CASSQSGSAGELFF	TGTGCCAGCTCCCAAAGCGGGAGCGCCGGGGAGCTGTTTTTT
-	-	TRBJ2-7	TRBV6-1	CASSERTYKGWTDSYEQYF	TGTGCCAGCAGTGAAAGAACATACAAAGGTTGGACAGATTCCTACGAGCAGTACTTC
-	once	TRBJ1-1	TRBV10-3	CAISEGSEAFF	TGTGCCATCAGTGAGGGCTCTGAAGCTTTCTTT
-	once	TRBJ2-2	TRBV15	CATSRDLERVGGELFF	TGTGCCACCAGCAGAGATCTTGAGCGGGTGGGTGGGGAGCTGTTTTTT
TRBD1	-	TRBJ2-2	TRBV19	CASSADRVRPTGELFF	TGTGCCAGTAGTGCCGACAGGGTCCGTCCCACCGGGGAGCTGTTTTTT
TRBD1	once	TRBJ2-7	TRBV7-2	CASSLVRDRGDYYEQYF	TGTGCCAGCAGCTTAGTACGAGACAGGGGGGATTACTACGAGCAGTACTTC
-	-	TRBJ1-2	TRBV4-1	CASSQDLRVRHAPLVYGYTF	TGCGCCAGCAGCCAAGATCTCAGGGTTCGTCACGCACCTCTGGTCTATGGCTACACCTTC
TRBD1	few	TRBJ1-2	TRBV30	CAWSPDRGNYGYTF	TGTGCCTGGAGTCCAGACAGGGGCAACTATGGCTACACCTTC
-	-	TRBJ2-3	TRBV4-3	CASSPLSRQRTESTDTQYF	TGCGCCAGCAGCCCCCTCTCCCGTCAGCGGACTGAAAGCACAGATACGCAGTATTTT
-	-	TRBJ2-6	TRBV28	CASSLSQVLPSGANVLTF	TGTGCCAGCAGTTTAAGTCAGGTTTTACCTTCTGGGGCCAACGTCCTGACTTTC
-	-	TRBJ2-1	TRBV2	CASSETAAVYNEQFF	TGTGCCAGCAGTGAAACGGCGGCAGTATACAATGAGCAGTTCTTC
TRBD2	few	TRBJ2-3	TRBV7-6	CASSSGLAGTDTQYF	TGTGCCAGCAGCTCCGGACTAGCGGGCACAGATACGCAGTATTTT
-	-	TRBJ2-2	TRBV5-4	CASSPQKRVGSGELFF	TGTGCCAGCAGCCCTCAGAAGCGGGTTGGTTCCGGGGAGCTGTTTTTT
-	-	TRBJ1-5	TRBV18	CASSPPFRNQPQHF	TGTGCCAGCTCACCACCGTTCCGGAATCAGCCCCAGCATTTT
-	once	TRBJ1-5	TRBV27	CASSSAFNQPQHF	TGTGCCAGCAGTTCAGCGTTCAATCAGCCCCAGCATTTT
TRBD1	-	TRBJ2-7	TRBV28	CASSFPTGGYEQYF	TGTGCCAGCAGTTTCCCGACAGGGGGGTACGAGCAGTACTTC
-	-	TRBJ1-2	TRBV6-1	CASRGEGFYYGYTF	TGTGCCAGCAGAGGGGAGGGGTTCTACTATGGCTACACCTTC
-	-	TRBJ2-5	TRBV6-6	CASSYPSGEGKETQYF	TGTGCCAGCAGTTACCCTTCTGGTGAGGGCAAAGAGACCCAGTACTTC
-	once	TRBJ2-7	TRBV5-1	CASSHGAVTWGHPSYEQYF	TGCGCCAGCAGCCATGGGGCAGTGACCTGGGGACATCCCTCCTACGAGCAGTACTTC
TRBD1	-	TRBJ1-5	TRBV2	CASTNLGDRATQPQHF	TGTGCCAGCACCAACTTAGGGGACAGGGCGACTCAGCCCCAGCATTTT
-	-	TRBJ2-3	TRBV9	CASSSYPGWSGTDTQYF	TGTGCCAGCAGCTCTTACCCCGGGTGGTCGGGCACAGATACGCAGTATTTT
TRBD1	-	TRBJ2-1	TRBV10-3	CAIRGTGGFNEQFF	TGTGCCATCAGGGGGACAGGAGGTTTCAATGAGCAGTTCTTC
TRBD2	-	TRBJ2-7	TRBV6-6	CASRDSGRINEQYF	TGTGCCAGCAGGGATAGCGGGAGGATCAACGAGCAGTACTTC
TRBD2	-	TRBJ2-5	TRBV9	CASTQGTSGQETQYF	TGTGCCAGCACCCAGGGGACTAGCGGGCAAGAGACCCAGTACTTC
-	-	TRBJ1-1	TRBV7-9	CASSLAGPSPSTEAFF	TGTGCCAGCAGCTTAGCCGGTCCTTCCCCTTCCACTGAAGCTTTCTTT
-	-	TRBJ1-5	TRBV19	CARTGQPQHF	TGTGCCCGAACAGGGCAGCCCCAGCATTTT
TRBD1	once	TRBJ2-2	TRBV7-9	CASSLARDRGPGELFF	TGTGCCAGCAGCTTAGCGCGGGACAGGGGGCCCGGGGAGCTGTTTTTT
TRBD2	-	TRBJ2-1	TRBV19	CASSPNLSGRYNEQFF	TGTGCCAGTAGTCCTAACCTTAGCGGGAGGTACAATGAGCAGTTCTTC
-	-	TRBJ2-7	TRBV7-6	CASSSPLGQLLFYEQYF	TGTGCCAGCAGCTCACCCCTCGGACAGTTACTTTTCTACGAGCAGTACTTC
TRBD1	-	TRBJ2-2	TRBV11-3	CASSYYQGAESGELFF	TGTGCCAGCAGCTACTATCAGGGGGCGGAATCCGGGGAGCTGTTTTTT
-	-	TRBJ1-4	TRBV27	CASYPGGGPNEKLFF	TGTGCCAGCTACCCGGGGGGGGGCCCTAATGAAAAACTGTTTTTT
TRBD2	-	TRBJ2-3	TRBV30	CAWNPHPPTREGADTQYF	TGTGCCTGGAATCCCCACCCCCCGACGCGGGAGGGGGCAGATACGCAGTATTTT
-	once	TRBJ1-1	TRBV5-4	CASSPKDILNTEAFF	TGTGCCAGCAGCCCCAAGGACATTTTGAACACTGAAGCTTTCTTT